Below, one T cell receptor beta chain is given with its context. Researchers ran the PCR with 60 Vbeta and 13 Jbeta primers. The repertoire was sequenced with immunoSEQ multiplex PCR; TCRdb's copy has only in-frame clones and lacks some. Of some 140,000 clones detected, roughly 71% appear once; the ten largest clones hold 1.3% to 1.5%. The sample is drawn from a study of cytomegalovirus exposure and HLA in healthy donors. Study-level information: Out of about 180 million T cells, an earlier analysis found fewer than 140 million unique TCR beta sequences in total.

Trimming at V came to 1 base and at J to 6 bases, leaving 3 bases not matched to a gene. This CDR3 contains 15 residues. The germline gives CDR1 LGHNA, CDR2 YNFKEQ. The sample was PBMCs. This sequence joins TRBV4-2 and TRBJ1-6; 7 bases line up with TRBD1. This sequence was found in a woman between 40 and 55 years old in good health and CMV-seronegative. In DNA form, the CDR3 reads TGTGCCAGCAGCCAAGGACCAGGGGGTAATTCACCCCTCCACTTT. This translates into CASSQGPGGNSPLHF.